Listed here is a single T cell receptor beta chain. The data stem from a study of blood T cell repertoires in COVID-19. Assay used: immunoSEQ multiplex PCR; TCRdb lists only in-frame clones, some missing. The table shows approximately 180,000 clones, with roughly 76% occurring only once. CDR3 size: 12 residues. V was shortened by 4 bases and J by 6 bases, with 8 bases between the two germline ends. The germline V gene encodes CDR1 SGHRS and CDR2 YFSETQ. The J gene is TRBJ2-1, the V gene TRBV5-1, with unresolved D. This sequence originates from a woman of 80 years or more with COVID-19, enrolled during active disease. What was sequenced was peripheral blood. The CDR3 bases are TGCGCCAGCAGCCCCGGTCCCAATGAGCAGTTCTTC. It encodes CASSPGPNEQFF.